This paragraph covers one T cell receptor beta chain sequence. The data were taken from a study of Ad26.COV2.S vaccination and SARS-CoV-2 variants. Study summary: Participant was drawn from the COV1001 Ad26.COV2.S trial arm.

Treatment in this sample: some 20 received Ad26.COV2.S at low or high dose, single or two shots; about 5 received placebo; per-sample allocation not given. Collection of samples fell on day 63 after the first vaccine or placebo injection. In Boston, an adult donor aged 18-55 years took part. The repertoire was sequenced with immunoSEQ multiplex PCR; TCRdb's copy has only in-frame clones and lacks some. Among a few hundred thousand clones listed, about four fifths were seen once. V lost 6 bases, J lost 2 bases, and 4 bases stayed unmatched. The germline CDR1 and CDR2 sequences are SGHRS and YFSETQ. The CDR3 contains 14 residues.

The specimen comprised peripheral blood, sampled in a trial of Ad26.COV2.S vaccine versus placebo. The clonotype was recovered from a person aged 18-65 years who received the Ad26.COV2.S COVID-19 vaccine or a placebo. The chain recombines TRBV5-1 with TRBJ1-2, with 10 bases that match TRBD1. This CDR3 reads CASIPGQGNYGYTF. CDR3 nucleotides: TGCGCCAGCATACCGGGACAGGGGAACTATGGCTACACCTTC.